The subject of this entry is one T cell receptor beta chain. No antigen is known for it. This sample is part of a study of T cell responses to AZD1222 COVID-19 vaccine. The study, taken as a whole, reports: Scientists sampled the repertoires only once the peak T cell response had passed. CD4 TCRs covered the whole spike, strongest at regions 160-218 and 743-854. Nearly half of the spike-specific TCRs reportedly recognize variant regions that carry no mutations. Donor demographics were predominantly white British with a female majority; clonal diversity may be underestimated.

This table comes from immunoSEQ multiplex PCR, and its TCRdb copy is limited to in-frame clones, with some not included. The repertoire has over 110,000 clones, 85% to 90% of them found once; the top ten carry 1.5% to 2%. With 5 bases removed from V and 4 bases from J, the gap between germline ends came to 11 bases. CDR1 is KGHDR and CDR2 is SFDVKD in the germline V gene. The CDR3 length is 14 residues. This specimen consisted of peripheral blood, obtained 28 days after the second AZD1222 dose. The TCR sequence derives from an adult who received the AZD1222 COVID-19 vaccine. V is TRBV24-1 and J is TRBJ2-1, with no clear D. As DNA, the CDR3 is TGTGCCACCAGTGCCCGACCCCAGTACAATGAGCAGTTCTTC. Protein sequence: CATSARPQYNEQFF.